The rows below give T cell receptor beta chains drawn from one sample of a study of shared clonotypes between healthy human individuals. Sequenced by immunoSEQ multiplex PCR; TCRdb stores in-frame clones only, minus some. The table has 2 million or so clones, less than 95% seen once. Sequenced material: naive CD8+ T cells sorted from blood. The receptors originated from a man in his late teens or twenties in good health. CDR3s leave out the opening cysteine and the closing phenylalanine or tryptophan.

ASSLSSDWSYEQY | TRBV27
ASSTLGDRSGGYT | TRBV19
ASSMSGASTDTQY | TRBV6-5
ASGGQGIPTSGGYNEQF | TRBV7-9
ASSQDGGLAGGEAYNEQF | TRBV4-3
ASSVGRTAFPYEQY | TRBV9
ASRQEGLGNYEQY | TRBV6-1
ASSQVAGSSYEQY | TRBV14
ASSGWDGTNYGYT | TRBV6-1
ASSPGLREKLF | TRBV13
ASSPGTEITYEQY | TRBV6-5
ASSQDREAYYGYT | TRBV5-4
ASSQEGQGAYEQY | TRBV4-2
ASSVTGTNEQY | TRBV5-1
ASSQGGEDQPQH | TRBV4-2
ASSLFAGGEVRTEAF | TRBV7-6
ASSLRTANTEAF | TRBV11-2